This passage covers 6 T cell receptor beta chains from one sample sequenced in a study of shared clonotypes between healthy human individuals. Here immunoSEQ multiplex PCR was the method, and the copy in TCRdb shows in-frame clones only, minus some. The sample comprises some 300,000 clones, roughly 70% of which are singletons, and 10% rests with the top ten. Input material: memory CD4+ T cells sorted from blood. This sample's subset: CD45RA-negative fraction. The receptor source for this set is a man aged 30 to 45 in good health.

This chain uses TRBV6-4 with TRBJ2-5; D possibly matches TRBD1 or TRBD2 (5 bases each). The CDR3 loop spans 13 amino acids. Germline V gene lookup returns CDR1 MRHNA and CDR2 SNTAGT. V lost 2 bases, J lost 7 bases, and 11 bases lay in between. The CDR3 bases are TGTGCCAGCAGTGACAGGGATGGGGGGACCCAGTACTTC. Its protein product is CASSDRDGGTQYF.

The chain is built from TRBV5-4 and TRBJ1-1; D is uncertain. V lost 0 bases and J 7 bases, leaving 7 bases between the germline ends. The CDR3 runs to 12 residues. The germline gives CDR1 SGHNT, CDR2 YYREEE (reference sequence). CDR3 coding DNA: TGTGCCAGCAGCTTGGGTTACAGTGAAGCTTTCTTT. This sequence encodes CASSLGYSEAFF.

This chain uses TRBV6-6 with TRBJ1-1; D remains unclear. The CDR3 is 13 residues long. Germline V gene data show CDR1 as MNHNY and CDR2 as SVGAGI (reference sequence). V was cut by 4 bases and J by 1 base, with 7 bases left in between. This CDR3 reads CASSFYGNTEAFF. DNA for the CDR3: TGTGCCAGCAGTTTCTACGGGAACACTGAAGCTTTCTTT.

The chain is built from TRBV5-8 and TRBJ2-7, with TRBD1 matching over 9 bases. The germline V gene encodes CDR1 SGHTS and CDR2 YDEGEE. Trimming took 4 bases from V and 3 from J; bases not matched to a gene: 8. The CDR3 length is 15 residues. As DNA, the CDR3 is TGTGCCAGCAGCCTCCTGGGACAGGGAATCTACGAGCAGTACTTC. It specifies CASSLLGQGIYEQYF. Combining the CDR3 with reference TRBV5-8 and TRBJ2-7 gives the whole variable domain EAGVTQSPTHLIKTRGQQATLRCSPISGHTSVYWYQQALGLGLQFLLWYDEGEERNRGNFPPRFSGRQFPNYSSELNVNALELEDSALYLCASSLLGQGIYEQYFGPGTRLTVT.

This clone was seen a handful of times. V usage is TRBV30 and J usage is TRBJ1-3; 7 bases are shared with TRBD1. This CDR3 is built from 15 residues. Germline V gene sequence: CDR1 GTSNPN, CDR2 SVGIG (reference sequence). The V gene end was trimmed by 3 bases and the J gene end by 3 bases; junction bases not matched to a gene: 8. This CDR3 reads CAWSRDSGNGNTIYF. CDR3 coding DNA: TGTGCCTGGAGCCGGGACAGCGGGAATGGAAACACCATATATTTT.

Regarding this clone: Other nucleotide sequences in the sample specify the same CDR3. The V and J genes are TRBV5-1 and TRBJ1-2, with 11 bases lining up with TRBD1. The CDR3 spans 14 residues. CDR1 is SGHRS and CDR2 is YFSETQ in the germline V gene. With 5 bases clipped from V and 5 bases from J, the junction kept 5 bases outside the gene matches. The CDR3 nucleotides read TGCGCCAGCAGGGACGGGACAGGGGGTTATGGCTACACCTTC. It is translated as CASRDGTGGYGYTF.